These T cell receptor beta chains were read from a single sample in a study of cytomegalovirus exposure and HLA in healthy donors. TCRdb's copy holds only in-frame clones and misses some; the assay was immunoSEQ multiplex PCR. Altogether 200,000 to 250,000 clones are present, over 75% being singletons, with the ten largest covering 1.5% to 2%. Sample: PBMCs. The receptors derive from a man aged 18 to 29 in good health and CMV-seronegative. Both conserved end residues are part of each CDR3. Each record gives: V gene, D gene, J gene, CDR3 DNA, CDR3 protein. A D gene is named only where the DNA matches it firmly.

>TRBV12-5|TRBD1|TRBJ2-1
TGTGCTAGTGGTTTAAGGGAACCAGGGGGAACCTACAATGAGCAGTTCTTC
CASGLREPGGTYNEQFF
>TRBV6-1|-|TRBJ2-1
TGTGCCAGCACTGAGGGGGGGGCAGGATACAATGAGCAGTTCTTC
CASTEGGAGYNEQFF
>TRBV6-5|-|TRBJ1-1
-
CASILGQGNTEAFF
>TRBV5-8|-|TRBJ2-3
TGTGCCAGCAGTCCATACGCGGACACCTCTAGCACAGATACGCAGTATTTT
CASSPYADTSSTDTQYF
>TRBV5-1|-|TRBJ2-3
TGCGCCAGCTCGCGGGGAGAGATGACAGATACGCAGTATTTT
CASSRGEMTDTQYF
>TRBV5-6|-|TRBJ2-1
TGTGCCAGCAGCGGCGTAGCTCACAATGAGCAGTTCTTC
CASSGVAHNEQFF
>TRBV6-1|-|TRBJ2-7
TGTGCCAGCAGTGAACGCGCGGCAGGGGGGTACGAGCAGTACTTC
CASSERAAGGYEQYF
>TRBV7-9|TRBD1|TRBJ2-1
TGTGCCAGCAGCCCCGGGACAGGGGGGGACAATGAGCAGTTCTTC
CASSPGTGGDNEQFF
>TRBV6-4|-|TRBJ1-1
TGTGCCAGCAGTGAGAGGGAGGAGACTGAAGCTTTCTTT
CASSEREETEAFF
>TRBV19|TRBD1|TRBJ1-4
TGTGCCAGTAGTAAACCACAGGGGGCGTATGAAAAACTGTTTTTT
CASSKPQGAYEKLFF
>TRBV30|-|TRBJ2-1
TGTGCCTGGAGTCAGTACAATGAGCAGTTCTTC
CAWSQYNEQFF